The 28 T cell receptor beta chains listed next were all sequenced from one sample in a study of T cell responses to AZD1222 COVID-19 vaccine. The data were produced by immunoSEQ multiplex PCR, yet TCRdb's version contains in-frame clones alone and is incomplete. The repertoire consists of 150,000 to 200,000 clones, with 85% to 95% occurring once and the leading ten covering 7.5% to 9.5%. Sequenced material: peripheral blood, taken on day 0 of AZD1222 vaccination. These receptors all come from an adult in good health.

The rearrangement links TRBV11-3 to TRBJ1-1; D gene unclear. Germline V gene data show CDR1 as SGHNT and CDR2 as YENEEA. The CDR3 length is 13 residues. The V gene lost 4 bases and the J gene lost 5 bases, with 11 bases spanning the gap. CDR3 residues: CASSSGAGTEAFF. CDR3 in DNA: TGTGCCAGCAGCTCCGGAGCCGGGACTGAAGCTTTCTTT. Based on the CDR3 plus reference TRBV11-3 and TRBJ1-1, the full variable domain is EAGVVQSPRYKIIEKKQPVAFWCNPISGHNTLYWYLQNLGQGPELLIRYENEEAVDDSQLPKDRFSAERLKGVDSTLKIQPAELGDSAVYLCASSSGAGTEAFFGQGTRLTVV.

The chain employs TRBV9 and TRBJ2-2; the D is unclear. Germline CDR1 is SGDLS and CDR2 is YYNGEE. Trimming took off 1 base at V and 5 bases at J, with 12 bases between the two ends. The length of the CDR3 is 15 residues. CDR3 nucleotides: TGTGCCAGCAGCGTATCTATTTCCCAAACCGGGGAGCTGTTTTTT. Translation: CASSVSISQTGELFF.

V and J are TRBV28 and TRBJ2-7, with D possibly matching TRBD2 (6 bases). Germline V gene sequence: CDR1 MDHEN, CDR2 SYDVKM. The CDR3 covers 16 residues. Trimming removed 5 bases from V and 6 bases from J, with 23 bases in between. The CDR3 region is CASSRPRAPGGREQYF. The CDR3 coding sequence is TGTGCCAGCAGTCGCCCCCGAGCGCCAGGAGGGCGCGAGCAGTACTTC.

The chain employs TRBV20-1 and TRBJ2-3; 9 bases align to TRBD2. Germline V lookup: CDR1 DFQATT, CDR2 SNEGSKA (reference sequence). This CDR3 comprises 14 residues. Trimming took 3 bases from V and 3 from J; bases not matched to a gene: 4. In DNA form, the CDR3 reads TGCAGTGCTAGTAGTCTAGCGGGAACAGATACGCAGTATTTT. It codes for CSASSLAGTDTQYF.

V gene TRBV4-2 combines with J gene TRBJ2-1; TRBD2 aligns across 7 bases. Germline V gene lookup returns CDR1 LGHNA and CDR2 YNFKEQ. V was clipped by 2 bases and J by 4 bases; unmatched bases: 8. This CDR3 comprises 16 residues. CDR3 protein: CASSQSAGSLYNEQFF. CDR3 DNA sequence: TGTGCCAGCAGCCAATCAGCGGGATCCCTATACAATGAGCAGTTCTTC.

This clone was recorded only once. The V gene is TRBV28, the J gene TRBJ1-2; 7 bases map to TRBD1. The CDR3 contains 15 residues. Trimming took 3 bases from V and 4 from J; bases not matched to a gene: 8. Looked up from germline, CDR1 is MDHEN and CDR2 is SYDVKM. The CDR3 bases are TGTGCCAGCAGTTTTACGGGACAGCCGACCTATGGCTACACCTTC. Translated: CASSFTGQPTYGYTF.

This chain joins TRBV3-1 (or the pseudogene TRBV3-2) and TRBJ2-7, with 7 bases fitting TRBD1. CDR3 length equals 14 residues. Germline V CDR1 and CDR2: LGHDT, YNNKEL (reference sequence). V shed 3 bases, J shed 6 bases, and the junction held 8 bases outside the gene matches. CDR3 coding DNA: TGTGCCAGCAGCCACCGGGGACAGACCCTCGAGCAGTACTTC. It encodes CASSHRGQTLEQYF.

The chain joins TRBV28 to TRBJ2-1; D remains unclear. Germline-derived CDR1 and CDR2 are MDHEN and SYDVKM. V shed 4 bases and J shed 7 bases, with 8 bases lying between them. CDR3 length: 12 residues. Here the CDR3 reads CASSSLPNEQFF. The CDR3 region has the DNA TGTGCCAGCAGTTCCCTCCCGAATGAGCAGTTCTTC.

This CDR3 is CASSQPKSRGNSYGYTF. In DNA form, the CDR3 reads TGCGCCAGCAGCCAACCGAAAAGCAGGGGAAACTCCTATGGCTACACCTTC. This chain connects TRBV4-1 to TRBJ1-2; TRBD1 is a possible D gene (6 bases). Germline-derived CDR1 and CDR2 are MGHRA and YSYEKL. The CDR3 spans 17 residues. V was shortened by 2 bases and J by 4 bases, with 20 bases between the two germline ends.

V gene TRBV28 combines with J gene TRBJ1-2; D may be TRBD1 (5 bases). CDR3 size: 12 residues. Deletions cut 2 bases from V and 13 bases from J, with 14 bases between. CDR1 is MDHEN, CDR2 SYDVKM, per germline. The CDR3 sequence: CASSLRGGVCTF. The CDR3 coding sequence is TGTGCCAGCAGTTTACGGGGCGGGGTATGCACCTTC.

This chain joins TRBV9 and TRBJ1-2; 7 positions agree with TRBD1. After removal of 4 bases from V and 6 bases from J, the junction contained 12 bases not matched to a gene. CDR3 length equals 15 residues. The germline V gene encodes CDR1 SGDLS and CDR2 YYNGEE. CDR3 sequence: CASSFLVQGSDGYTF. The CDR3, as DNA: TGTGCCAGCAGCTTCCTCGTACAGGGGAGTGATGGCTACACCTTC.

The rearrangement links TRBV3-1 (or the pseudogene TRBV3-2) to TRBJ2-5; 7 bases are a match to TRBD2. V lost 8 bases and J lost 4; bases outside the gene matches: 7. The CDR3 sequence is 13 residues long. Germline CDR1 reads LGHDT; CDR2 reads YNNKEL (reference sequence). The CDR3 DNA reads TGTGCCAGCTGGTCGGGGGGAGGAGAGACCCAGTACTTC. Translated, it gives CASWSGGGETQYF.

CDR3 protein: CASSQDGGQGNTEAFF. The CDR3 DNA is TGCGCCAGCAGCCAAGACGGGGGGCAGGGGAACACTGAAGCTTTCTTT. This rearrangement joins TRBV4-3 to TRBJ1-1, with D possibly matching TRBD1 (6 bases). This CDR3 region has 16 residues. Trimming left V 0 bases short and J 1 base short, with 12 bases between. Looked up from germline, CDR1 is LGHNA and CDR2 is YSLEER.

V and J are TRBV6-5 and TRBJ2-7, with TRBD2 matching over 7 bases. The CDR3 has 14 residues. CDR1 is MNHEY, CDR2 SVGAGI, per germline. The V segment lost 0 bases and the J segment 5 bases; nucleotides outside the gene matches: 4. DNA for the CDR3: TGTGCCAGCAGTTACTCACCGGGGAGGGACGAGCAGTACTTC. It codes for CASSYSPGRDEQYF.

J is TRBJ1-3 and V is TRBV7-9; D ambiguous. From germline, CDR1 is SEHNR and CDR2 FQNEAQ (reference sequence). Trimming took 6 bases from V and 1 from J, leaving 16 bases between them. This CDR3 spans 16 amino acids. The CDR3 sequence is CASSHKDYGSGNTIYF. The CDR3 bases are TGTGCCAGCAGTCATAAGGACTATGGATCTGGAAACACCATATATTTT.

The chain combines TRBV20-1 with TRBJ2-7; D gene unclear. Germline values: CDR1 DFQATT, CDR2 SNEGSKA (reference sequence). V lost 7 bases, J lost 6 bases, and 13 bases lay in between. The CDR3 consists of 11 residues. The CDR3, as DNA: TGCAGTGTGAGGACCCCTCGCGAGCAGTACTTC. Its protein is CSVRTPREQYF.

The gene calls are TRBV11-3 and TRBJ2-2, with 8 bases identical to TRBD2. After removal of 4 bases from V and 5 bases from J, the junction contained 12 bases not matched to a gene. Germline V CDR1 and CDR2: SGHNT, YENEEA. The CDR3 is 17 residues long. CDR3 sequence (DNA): TGTGCCAGCAGCTCGACGAATACCGGGACTAGTACCGGGGAGCTGTTTTTT. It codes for CASSSTNTGTSTGELFF.

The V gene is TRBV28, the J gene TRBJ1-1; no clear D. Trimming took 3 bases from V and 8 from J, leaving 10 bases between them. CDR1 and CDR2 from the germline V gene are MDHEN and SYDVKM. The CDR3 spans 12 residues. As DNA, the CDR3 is TGTGCCAGCAGTTTCTCACAGACCGAAGCTTTCTTT. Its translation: CASSFSQTEAFF.

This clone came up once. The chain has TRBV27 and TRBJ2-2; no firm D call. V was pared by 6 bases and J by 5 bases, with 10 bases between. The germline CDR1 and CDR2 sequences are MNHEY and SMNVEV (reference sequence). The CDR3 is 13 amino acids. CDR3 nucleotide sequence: TGTGCCAGCAGCAGGAGTCGTACCGGGGAGCTGTTTTTT. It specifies CASSRSRTGELFF.

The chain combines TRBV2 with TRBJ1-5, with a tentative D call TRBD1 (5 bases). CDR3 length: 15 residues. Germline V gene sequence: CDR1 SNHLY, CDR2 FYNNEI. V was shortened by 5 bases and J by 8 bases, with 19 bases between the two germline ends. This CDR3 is CASSLGVQGSKPQHF. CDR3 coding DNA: TGTGCCAGCAGTTTGGGGGTGCAGGGATCGAAGCCCCAGCATTTT.

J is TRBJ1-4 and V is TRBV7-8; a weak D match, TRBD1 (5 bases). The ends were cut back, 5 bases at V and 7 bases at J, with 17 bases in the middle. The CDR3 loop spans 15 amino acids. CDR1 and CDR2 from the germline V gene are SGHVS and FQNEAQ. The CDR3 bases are TGTGCCAGCAGCCCTCAACCGGGGGTTGGTGAAAAACTGTTTTTT. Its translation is CASSPQPGVGEKLFF.

The chain's CDR3 is CAISAGAGWGNNEQFF. Here the CDR3 DNA reads TGTGCCATCAGTGCGGGCGCAGGGTGGGGTAACAATGAGCAGTTCTTC. The genes are TRBV10-3 and TRBJ2-1, with D possibly TRBD1 on 5 matching bases. The germline V and J ends were trimmed by 4 bases and 5 bases, with 18 bases remaining between them. Germline CDR1 reads ENHRY; CDR2 reads SYGVKD. This CDR3 has 16 residues.

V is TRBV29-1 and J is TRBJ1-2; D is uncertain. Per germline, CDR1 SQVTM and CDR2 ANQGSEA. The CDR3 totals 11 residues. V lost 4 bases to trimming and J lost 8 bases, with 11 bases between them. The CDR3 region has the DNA TGCAGCGTTGGGTGGGTTACCGGCTACACCTTC. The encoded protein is CSVGWVTGYTF.

CDR3 nucleotides: TGTGCCAGCAGTTTGGGGGGGACAGATACGCAGTATTTT. This gives the protein CASSLGGTDTQYF. The chain has TRBV28 and TRBJ2-3, with TRBD2 matching 7 bases. CDR1 is MDHEN and CDR2 is SYDVKM in the germline V gene. The CDR3 is made up of 13 amino acids. J was trimmed by 3 bases and V by 3 bases; bases with no gene match: 0.

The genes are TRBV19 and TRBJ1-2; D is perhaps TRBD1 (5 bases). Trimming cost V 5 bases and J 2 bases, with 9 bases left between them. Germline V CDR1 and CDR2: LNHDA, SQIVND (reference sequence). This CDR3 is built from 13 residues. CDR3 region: CASSSTVNYGYTF. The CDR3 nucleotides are TGTGCCAGTAGTTCGACAGTGAACTATGGCTACACCTTC.

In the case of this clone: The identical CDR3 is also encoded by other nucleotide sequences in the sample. DNA for the CDR3: TGTGCCAGCAGCGTAGCTACCAGTTACAATGAGCAGTTCTTC. Protein product: CASSVATSYNEQFF. This chain joins TRBV9 and TRBJ2-1, with unresolved D. The CDR3 consists of 14 residues. V lost 0 bases and J 4 bases, leaving 8 bases between the germline ends. Germline values: CDR1 SGDLS, CDR2 YYNGEE.

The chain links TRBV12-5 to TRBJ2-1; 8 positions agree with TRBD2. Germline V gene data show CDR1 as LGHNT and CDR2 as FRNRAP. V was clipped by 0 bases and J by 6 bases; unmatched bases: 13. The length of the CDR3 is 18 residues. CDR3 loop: CASGLVGLAGPMPNEQFF. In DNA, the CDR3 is TGTGCTAGTGGTTTGGTAGGGTTAGCGGGACCCATGCCCAATGAGCAGTTCTTC.

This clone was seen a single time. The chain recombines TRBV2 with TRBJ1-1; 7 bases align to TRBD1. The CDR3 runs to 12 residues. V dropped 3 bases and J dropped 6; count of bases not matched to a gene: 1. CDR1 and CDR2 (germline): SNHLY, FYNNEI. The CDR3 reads CASSDGTAEAFF. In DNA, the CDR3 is TGTGCCAGCAGTGACGGGACAGCTGAAGCTTTCTTT.